These 17 T cell receptor beta chains share one sample of origin, sequenced in a study of shared clonotypes between healthy human individuals. Clones were read by immunoSEQ multiplex PCR, and TCRdb kept only the in-frame ones, dropping some. This table holds millions of clones, around nine tenths found once. The sequenced sample was naive CD4+ T cells sorted from blood. Subset reported: CD45RA+ positively selected. The origin of the receptors is a man in his late teens or twenties in good health.

The chain recombines TRBV11-2 with TRBJ2-2; the D gene is possibly TRBD2 (5 bases). Trimming removed 1 base from V and 0 bases from J, with 15 bases in between. There are 18 residues in the CDR3. Germline CDR1 SGHAT, CDR2 FQNNGV. CDR3 in DNA: TGTGCCAGCAGCTTAGTCGGGCGGGCAGGTGCGAACACCGGGGAGCTGTTTTTT. This translates into CASSLVGRAGANTGELFF.

This clone was found once. V gene TRBV28 combines with J gene TRBJ2-7, with D perhaps being TRBD1 or TRBD2 (5 bases each). Germline-derived CDR1 and CDR2 are MDHEN and SYDVKM. The CDR3 loop spans 13 amino acids. V was trimmed by 8 bases and J by 0 bases, leaving 11 bases between them. The CDR3 region is CASAWGTSYEQYF. Here the CDR3 DNA reads TGTGCCAGCGCGTGGGGGACCTCCTACGAGCAGTACTTC. Full variable domain (missing parts from reference TRBV28 and TRBJ2-7): DVKVTQSSRYLVKRTGEKVFLECVQDMDHENMFWYRQDPGLGLRLIYFSYDVKMKEKGDIPEGYSVSREKKERFSLILESASTNQTSMYLCASAWGTSYEQYFGPGTRLTVT.

The V call is TRBV29-1, the J call TRBJ2-7; D perhaps matches TRBD1 (5 bases). V shed 7 bases and J shed 0 bases, with 13 bases lying between them. Germline CDR1 reads SQVTM; CDR2 reads ANQGSEA. The CDR3 has 13 residues. CDR3 DNA sequence: TGCAGCGAGTCATACAGGAGCTCCTACGAGCAGTACTTC. This gives the protein CSESYRSSYEQYF.

The CDR3 reads CATRGESFSYEQYF. In nucleotides, the CDR3 is TGTGCCACCAGGGGTGAGTCGTTCTCCTACGAGCAGTACTTC. V usage is TRBV6-5 and J usage is TRBJ2-7, with a weak D call TRBD1 (6 bases). With 10 bases removed from V and 0 bases from J, the gap between germline ends came to 16 bases. Germline loops: CDR1 MNHEY, CDR2 SVGAGI. The length of the CDR3 is 14 residues.

A word on this clone: The same CDR3 arises from other DNA sequences in this sample as well. V is TRBV11-2 and J is TRBJ2-2; D gene uncertain. The germline V gene encodes CDR1 SGHAT and CDR2 FQNNGV. V was clipped by 6 bases and J by 8 bases, with 10 bases between them. The CDR3 sequence is 12 residues long. The CDR3 is CASSPGPGELFF. The CDR3 DNA follows: TGTGCCAGCAGTCCCGGACCTGGGGAGCTGTTTTTT.

This sequence joins TRBV6-5 and TRBJ2-7, with 7 bases aligning to TRBD2. Germline values: CDR1 MNHEY, CDR2 SVGAGI. The V gene end was trimmed by 2 bases and the J gene end by 1 base; junction bases not matched to a gene: 5. This CDR3 has 15 amino acids. DNA of the CDR3: TGTGCCAGCAGTTACCAGAGCGGGATGTCCTACGAGCAGTACTTC. It is translated as CASSYQSGMSYEQYF.

The rearrangement links TRBV18 to TRBJ2-7, with 8 bases fitting TRBD2. V lost 0 bases to trimming and J lost 1 base; unmatched junction nucleotides: 5. The V gene's germline CDR1 is KGHSH and CDR2 LQKENI. The CDR3 totals 16 residues. The CDR3 region has the DNA TGTGCCAGCTCACCACCAGGCGGACTAGCATCCTACGAGCAGTACTTC. This translates into CASSPPGGLASYEQYF.

The chain has TRBV27 and TRBJ1-1; TRBD1 matches at 8 bases. This CDR3 is 13 amino acids long. V lost 11 bases to trimming and J lost 0 bases; unmatched junction nucleotides: 5. From germline, CDR1 is MNHEY and CDR2 SMNVEV (reference sequence). The DNA for the CDR3 is TGTGCCTGCCAACAGGGGGTGAACACTGAAGCTTTCTTT. It yields the protein CACQQGVNTEAFF.

V is TRBV27 and J is TRBJ2-5; D may be TRBD1 or TRBD2 (6 bases each). Per the germline V gene, CDR1 is MNHEY and CDR2 is SMNVEV (reference sequence). This CDR3 is 17 amino acids long. V gave up 5 bases and J gave up 2 bases, with 21 bases separating them. Here the CDR3 DNA reads TGTGCCAGCAGTCCGGGAGATCACAGGGCCCCACAAGAGACCCAGTACTTC. Encoded protein: CASSPGDHRAPQETQYF.

This clone was detected only a few times. J is TRBJ1-1 and V is TRBV2; TRBD1 agrees at 8 bases. This CDR3 is 14 amino acids long. The germline V gene has CDR1 SNHLY and CDR2 FYNNEI. The V and J ends lost 4 bases and 4 bases, in that order; junction bases with no gene match: 5. As DNA, the CDR3 is TGTGCCAGCAGTGCATTACAGGGGGTCACTGAAGCTTTCTTT. Translated, it gives CASSALQGVTEAFF.

The chain combines TRBV6-4 with TRBJ2-2, with 14 bases lining up with TRBD2. The V gene end was trimmed by 5 bases and the J gene end by 6 bases; junction bases not matched to a gene: 2. Germline V CDR1 and CDR2: MRHNA, SNTAGT. CDR3 length equals 15 residues. CDR3 residues: CASSRLAGGAGELFF. CDR3 nucleotides: TGTGCCAGCAGTCGACTAGCGGGAGGGGCCGGGGAGCTGTTTTTT.

This chain joins TRBV6-5 and TRBJ2-3, with unresolved D. Germline V gene sequence: CDR1 MNHEY, CDR2 SVGAGI. V was pared by 2 bases and J by 0 bases, with 6 bases between. CDR3 length: 14 residues. CDR3 DNA sequence: TGTGCCAGCAGTTACGCGACTAGCACAGATACGCAGTATTTT. This codes for CASSYATSTDTQYF.

With respect to this clone: The same CDR3 is also encoded by other DNA sequences in this sample. This chain links TRBV5-1 with TRBJ2-7; D is possibly TRBD1 (6 bases). This CDR3 is 14 amino acids long. In germline, CDR1 is SGHRS, CDR2 YFSETQ. V was trimmed by 1 base and J by 4 bases, leaving 12 bases between them. This CDR3 is CASSLTGSSYEQYF. For the CDR3, the DNA is TGCGCCAGCAGCTTGACAGGGTCTTCGTACGAGCAGTACTTC.

The V gene is TRBV5-5, the J gene TRBJ2-2; 8 nucleotides match TRBD1. V shed 0 bases, J shed 1 base, and the junction held 5 bases outside the gene matches. Germline values: CDR1 SGHKS, CDR2 YYEKEE (reference sequence). CDR3 length: 17 residues. DNA for the CDR3: TGTGCCAGCAGCTTGGGGCACGGGACAGGGAACACCGGGGAGCTGTTTTTT. Its translation: CASSLGHGTGNTGELFF.

The rearrangement links TRBV7-9 to TRBJ2-7; 8 bases map to TRBD2. J gave up 4 bases and V 4 bases, and 6 bases lay outside the gene matches. This CDR3 is 14 amino acids long. Germline V gene lookup returns CDR1 SEHNR and CDR2 FQNEAQ (reference sequence). The CDR3, as DNA: TGTGCCAGCAGCTCGACGGGGGGGTGGTACGAGCAGTACTTC. As protein: CASSSTGGWYEQYF.

This rearrangement joins TRBV11-3 to TRBJ2-2; 7 nucleotides align to TRBD2. The length of the CDR3 is 15 residues. The germline gives CDR1 SGHNT, CDR2 YENEEA. Trimming cost V 5 bases and J 4 bases; bases outside gene matches: 7. The CDR3 DNA sequence: TGTGCCAGCAGCATAAGCGGGACCAGCACCGGGGAGCTGTTTTTT. This sequence encodes CASSISGTSTGELFF.

V gene TRBV7-6 combines with J gene TRBJ2-2, with 7 bases fitting TRBD1. The ends lost 5 bases at V and 2 bases at J; junction bases unmatched: 5. Germline CDR1 and CDR2: SGHVS and FNYEAQ. The CDR3 has 15 amino acids. The CDR3 nucleotides read TGTGCCAGCAGCGCCCGACAGGGTAACACCGGGGAGCTGTTTTTT. It yields the protein CASSARQGNTGELFF. Supplemented by reference TRBV7-6 and TRBJ2-2, the full variable domain reads GAGVSQSPRYKVTKRGQDVALRCDPISGHVSLYWYRQALGQGPEFLTYFNYEAQQDKSGLPNDRFSAERPEGSISTLTIQRTEQRDSAMYRCASSARQGNTGELFFGEGSRLTVL.